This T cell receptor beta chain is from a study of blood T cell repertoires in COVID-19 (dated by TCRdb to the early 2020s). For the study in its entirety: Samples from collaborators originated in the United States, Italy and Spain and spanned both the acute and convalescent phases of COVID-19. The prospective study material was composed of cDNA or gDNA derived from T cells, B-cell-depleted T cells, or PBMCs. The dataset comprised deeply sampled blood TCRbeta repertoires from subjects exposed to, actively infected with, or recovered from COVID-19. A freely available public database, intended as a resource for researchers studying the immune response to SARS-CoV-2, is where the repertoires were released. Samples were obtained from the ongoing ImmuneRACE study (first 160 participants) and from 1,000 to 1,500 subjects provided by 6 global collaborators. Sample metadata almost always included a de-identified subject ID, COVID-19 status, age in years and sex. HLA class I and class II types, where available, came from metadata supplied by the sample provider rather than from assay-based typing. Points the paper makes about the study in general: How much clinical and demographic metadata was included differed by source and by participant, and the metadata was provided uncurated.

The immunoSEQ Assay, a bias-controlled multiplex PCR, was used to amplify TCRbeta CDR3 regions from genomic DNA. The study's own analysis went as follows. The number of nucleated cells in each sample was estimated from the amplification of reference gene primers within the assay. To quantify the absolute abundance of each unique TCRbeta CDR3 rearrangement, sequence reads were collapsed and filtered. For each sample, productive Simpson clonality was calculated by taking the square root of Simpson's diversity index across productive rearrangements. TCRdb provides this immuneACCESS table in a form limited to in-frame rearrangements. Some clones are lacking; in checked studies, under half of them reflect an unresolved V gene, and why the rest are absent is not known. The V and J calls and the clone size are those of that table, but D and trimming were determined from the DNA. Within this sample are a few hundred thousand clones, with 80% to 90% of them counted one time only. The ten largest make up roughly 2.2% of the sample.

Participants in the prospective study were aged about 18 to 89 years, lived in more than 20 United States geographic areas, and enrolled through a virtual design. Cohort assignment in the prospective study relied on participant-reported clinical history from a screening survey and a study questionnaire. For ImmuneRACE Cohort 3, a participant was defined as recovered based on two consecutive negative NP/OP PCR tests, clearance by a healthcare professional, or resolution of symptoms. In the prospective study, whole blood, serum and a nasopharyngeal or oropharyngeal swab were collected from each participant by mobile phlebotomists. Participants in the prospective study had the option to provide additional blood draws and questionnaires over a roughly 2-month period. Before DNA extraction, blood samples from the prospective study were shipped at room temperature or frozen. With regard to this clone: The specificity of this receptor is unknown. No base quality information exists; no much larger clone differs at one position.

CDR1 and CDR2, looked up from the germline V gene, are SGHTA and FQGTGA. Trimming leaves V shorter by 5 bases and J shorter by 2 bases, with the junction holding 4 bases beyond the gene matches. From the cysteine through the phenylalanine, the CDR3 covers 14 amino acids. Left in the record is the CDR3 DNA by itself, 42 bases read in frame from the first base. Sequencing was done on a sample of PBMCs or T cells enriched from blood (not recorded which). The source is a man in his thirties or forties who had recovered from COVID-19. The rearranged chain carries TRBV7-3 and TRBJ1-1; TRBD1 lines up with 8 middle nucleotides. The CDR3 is CASSRQGYNTEAFF. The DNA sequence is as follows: TGTGCCAGCAGCCGACAGGGGTATAACACTGAAGCTTTCTTT.